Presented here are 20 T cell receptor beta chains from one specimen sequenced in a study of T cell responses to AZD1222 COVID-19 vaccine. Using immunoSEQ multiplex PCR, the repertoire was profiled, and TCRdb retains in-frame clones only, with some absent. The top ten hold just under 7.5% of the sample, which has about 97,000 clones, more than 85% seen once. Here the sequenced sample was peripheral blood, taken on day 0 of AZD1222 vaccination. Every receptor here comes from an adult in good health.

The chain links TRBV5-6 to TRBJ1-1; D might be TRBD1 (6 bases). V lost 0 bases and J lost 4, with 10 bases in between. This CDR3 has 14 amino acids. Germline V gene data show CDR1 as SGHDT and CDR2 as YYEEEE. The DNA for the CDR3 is TGTGCCAGCAGCTTGGAATGGGGGCTCACTGAAGCTTTCTTT. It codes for CASSLEWGLTEAFF.

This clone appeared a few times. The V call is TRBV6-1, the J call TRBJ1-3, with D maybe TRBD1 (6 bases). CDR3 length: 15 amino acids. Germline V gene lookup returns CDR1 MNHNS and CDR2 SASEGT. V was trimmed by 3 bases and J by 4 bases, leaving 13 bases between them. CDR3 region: CASSDPGAWGNTIYF. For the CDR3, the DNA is TGTGCCAGCAGTGACCCGGGGGCGTGGGGAAACACCATATATTTT.

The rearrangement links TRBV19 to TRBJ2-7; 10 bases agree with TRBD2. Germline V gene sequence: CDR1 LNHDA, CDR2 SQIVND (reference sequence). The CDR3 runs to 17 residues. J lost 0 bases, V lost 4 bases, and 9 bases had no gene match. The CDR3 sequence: CASSTGLAVSSSYEQYF. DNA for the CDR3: TGTGCCAGTAGTACTGGACTAGCGGTTTCTTCCTCCTACGAGCAGTACTTC.

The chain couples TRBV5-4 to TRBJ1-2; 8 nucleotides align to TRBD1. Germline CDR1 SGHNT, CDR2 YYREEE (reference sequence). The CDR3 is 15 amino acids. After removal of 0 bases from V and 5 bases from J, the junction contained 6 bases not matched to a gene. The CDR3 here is CASSLVDRVTYGYTF. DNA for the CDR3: TGTGCCAGCAGCTTGGTGGACAGGGTGACATATGGCTACACCTTC.

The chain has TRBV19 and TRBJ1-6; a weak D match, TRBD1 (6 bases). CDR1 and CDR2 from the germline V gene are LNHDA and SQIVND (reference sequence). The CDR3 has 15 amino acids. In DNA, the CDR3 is TGTCGTGGAGCGGGGGCGGGCTCCTATAATTCACCCCTCCACTTT. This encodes CRGAGAGSYNSPLHF.

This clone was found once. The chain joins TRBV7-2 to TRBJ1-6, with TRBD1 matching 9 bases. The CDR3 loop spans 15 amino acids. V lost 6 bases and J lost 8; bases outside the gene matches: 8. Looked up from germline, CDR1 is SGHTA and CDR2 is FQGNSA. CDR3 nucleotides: TGTGCCAGCAGGTCGGGGACAGGGATTTATTCACCCCTCCACTTT. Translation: CASRSGTGIYSPLHF. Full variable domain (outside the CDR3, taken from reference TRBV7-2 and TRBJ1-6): GAGVSQSPSNKVTEKGKDVELRCDPISGHTALYWYRQSLGQGLEFLIYFQGNSAPDKSGLPSDRFSAERTGGSVSTLTIQRTQQEDSAVYLCASRSGTGIYSPLHFGNGTRLTVT.

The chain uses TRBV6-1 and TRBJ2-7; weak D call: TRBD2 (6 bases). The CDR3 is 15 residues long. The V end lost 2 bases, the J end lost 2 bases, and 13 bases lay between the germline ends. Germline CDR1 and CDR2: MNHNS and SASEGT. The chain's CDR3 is CASSERRGWTYEQYF. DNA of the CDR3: TGTGCCAGCAGTGAACGGAGGGGTTGGACCTACGAGCAGTACTTC.

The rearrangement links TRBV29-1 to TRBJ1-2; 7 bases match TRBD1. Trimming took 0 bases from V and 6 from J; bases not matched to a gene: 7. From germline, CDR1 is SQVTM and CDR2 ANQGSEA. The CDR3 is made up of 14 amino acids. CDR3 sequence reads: CSVEDPGTVNGYTF. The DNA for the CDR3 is TGCAGCGTTGAAGATCCCGGGACAGTTAATGGCTACACCTTC.

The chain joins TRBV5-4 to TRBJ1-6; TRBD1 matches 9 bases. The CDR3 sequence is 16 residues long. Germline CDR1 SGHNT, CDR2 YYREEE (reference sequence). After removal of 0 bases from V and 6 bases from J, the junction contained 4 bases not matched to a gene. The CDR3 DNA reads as TGTGCCAGCAGCTTGGTCGGGACAGGGTCTAATTCACCCCTCCACTTT. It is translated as CASSLVGTGSNSPLHF. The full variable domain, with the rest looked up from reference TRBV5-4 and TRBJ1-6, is ETGVTQSPTHLIKTRGQQVTLRCSSQSGHNTVSWYQQALGQGPQFIFQYYREEENGRGNFPPRFSGLQFPNYSSELNVNALELDDSALYLCASSLVGTGSNSPLHFGNGTRLTVT.

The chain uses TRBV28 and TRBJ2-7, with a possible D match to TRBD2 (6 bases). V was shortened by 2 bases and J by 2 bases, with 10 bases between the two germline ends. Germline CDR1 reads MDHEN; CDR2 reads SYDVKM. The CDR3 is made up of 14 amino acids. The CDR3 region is CASSLGGLAYEQYF. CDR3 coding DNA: TGTGCCAGCAGTTTAGGGGGGTTGGCCTACGAGCAGTACTTC.

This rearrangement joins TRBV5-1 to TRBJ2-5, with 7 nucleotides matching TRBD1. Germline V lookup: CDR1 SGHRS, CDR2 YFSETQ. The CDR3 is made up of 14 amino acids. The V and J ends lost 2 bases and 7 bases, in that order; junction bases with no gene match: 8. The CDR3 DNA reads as TGCGCCAGCAGCTTAACAGGGGAAAAGGTGACCCAGTACTTC. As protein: CASSLTGEKVTQYF.

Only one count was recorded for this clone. The CDR3 reads CASRHGTGNEKLFF. CDR3 bases: TGTGCCAGCAGACACGGGACAGGGAACGAAAAACTGTTTTTT. The chain recombines TRBV28 with TRBJ1-4; TRBD1 aligns across 9 bases. CDR3 size: 14 residues. The J segment lost 8 bases and the V segment lost 6 bases, leaving 7 bases of the junction unmatched. CDR1 and CDR2 from the germline V gene are MDHEN and SYDVKM. Variable domain in full (rest from reference TRBV28 and TRBJ1-4): DVKVTQSSRYLVKRTGEKVFLECVQDMDHENMFWYRQDPGLGLRLIYFSYDVKMKEKGDIPEGYSVSREKKERFSLILESASTNQTSMYLCASRHGTGNEKLFFGSGTQLSVL.

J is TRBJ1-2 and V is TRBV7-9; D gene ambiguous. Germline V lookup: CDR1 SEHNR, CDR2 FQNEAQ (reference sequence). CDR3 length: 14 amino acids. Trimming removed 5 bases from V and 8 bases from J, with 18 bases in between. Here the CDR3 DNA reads TGTGCCAGCAGCCCATTCGATAAGGGATTCGGCTACACCTTC. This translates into CASSPFDKGFGYTF.

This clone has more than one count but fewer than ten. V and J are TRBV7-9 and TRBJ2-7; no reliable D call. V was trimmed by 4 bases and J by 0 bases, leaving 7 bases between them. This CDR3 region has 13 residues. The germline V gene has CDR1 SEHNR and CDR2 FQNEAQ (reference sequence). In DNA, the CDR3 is TGTGCCAGCAGCTCAACCCCCTCCTACGAGCAGTACTTC. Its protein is CASSSTPSYEQYF.

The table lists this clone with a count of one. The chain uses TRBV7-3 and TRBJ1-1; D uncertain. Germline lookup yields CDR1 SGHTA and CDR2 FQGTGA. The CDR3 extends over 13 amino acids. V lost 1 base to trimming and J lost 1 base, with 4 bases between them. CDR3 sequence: CASSLRRNTEAFF. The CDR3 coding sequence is TGTGCCAGCAGCTTAAGAAGGAACACTGAAGCTTTCTTT.

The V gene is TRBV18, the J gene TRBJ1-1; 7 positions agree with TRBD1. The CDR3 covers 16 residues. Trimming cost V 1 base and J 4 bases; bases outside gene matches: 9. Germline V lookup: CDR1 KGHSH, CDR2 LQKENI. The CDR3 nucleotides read TGTGCCAGCTCACCACTTAGGGCTTCAGGGGGCACTGAAGCTTTCTTT. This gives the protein CASSPLRASGGTEAFF.

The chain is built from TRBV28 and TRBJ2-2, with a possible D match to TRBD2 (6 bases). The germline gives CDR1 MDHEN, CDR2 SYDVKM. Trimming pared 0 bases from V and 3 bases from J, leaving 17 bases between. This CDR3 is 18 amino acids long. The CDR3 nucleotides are TGTGCCAGCAGTTTATGGGGACCCGGCGGGGTCGACACCGGGGAGCTGTTTTTT. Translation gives CASSLWGPGGVDTGELFF.

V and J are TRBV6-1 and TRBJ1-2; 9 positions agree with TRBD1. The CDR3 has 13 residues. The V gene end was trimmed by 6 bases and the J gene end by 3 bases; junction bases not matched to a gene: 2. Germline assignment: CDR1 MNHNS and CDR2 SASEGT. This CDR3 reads CASSRQGDYGYTF. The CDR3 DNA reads TGTGCCAGCAGCCGACAGGGGGACTATGGCTACACCTTC.

The CDR3 DNA reads as TGTGCCAGCGGCCAACAGTCCGGGGAGCTGTTTTTT. The encoded protein is CASGQQSGELFF. V gene TRBV7-3 combines with J gene TRBJ2-2; D unresolved. The CDR3 runs 12 residues. V shed 8 bases and J shed 6 bases, with 10 bases lying between them. Germline V CDR1 and CDR2: SGHTA, FQGTGA.

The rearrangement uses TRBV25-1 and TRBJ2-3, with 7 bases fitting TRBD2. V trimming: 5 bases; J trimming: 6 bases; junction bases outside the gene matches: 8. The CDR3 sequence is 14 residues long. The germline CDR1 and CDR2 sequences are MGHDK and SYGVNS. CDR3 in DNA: TGTGCCAGCAGTCCCCCGGGGCGGGGGGATACGCAGTATTTT. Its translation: CASSPPGRGDTQYF.